The rows below give T cell receptor beta chains drawn from one sample of a study of beta chain features in type 1 diabetes. Method: immunoSEQ multiplex PCR; TCRdb's copy keeps in-frame clones and lacks some. The table records 600,000 or so clones, under 15% of them present only once. The sample consisted of naive CD4+ T cells from blood. The receptors were gathered from a man younger than 45 with type 1 diabetes. Each CDR3 is given with its conserved first and last residue. The D gene is left open where the match is weak. Not all rows give a size; the values are once, few, many and, for expanded clones, a class.

V,D,length,size,J,CDR3,DNA
TRBV9,.,15,.,TRBJ2-1,CASSVQGVTYNEQFF,TGTGCCAGCAGCGTCCAAGGGGTAACCTACAATGAGCAGTTCTTC
TRBV29-1,TRBD2,14,.,TRBJ2-5,CSVAGGLAEETQYF,TGCAGCGTTGCGGGGGGACTAGCGGAAGAGACCCAGTACTTC
TRBV7-9,TRBD2,14,few,TRBJ2-7,CASSTAGESYEQYF,TGTGCCAGCAGCACAGCGGGGGAATCCTACGAGCAGTACTTC
TRBV4-3,.,13,.,TRBJ2-7,CASSHRDGAVQYF,TGCGCCAGCAGCCACCGGGACGGGGCCGTTCAGTACTTC
TRBV27,.,12,few,TRBJ1-1,CASSLKGTEAFF,TGTGCCAGCAGTTTAAAGGGAACTGAAGCTTTCTTT
TRBV19,TRBD1,16,.,TRBJ2-5,CASSATGTGVRETQYF,TGTGCCAGTAGTGCCACCGGGACAGGGGTTCGGGAGACCCAGTACTTC
TRBV18,.,14,few,TRBJ2-1,CASSTGPNYNEQFF,TGTGCCAGCTCAACGGGGCCTAACTACAATGAGCAGTTCTTC
TRBV15,.,14,.,TRBJ2-5,CATSRGDYQETQYF,TGTGCCACCAGCAGAGGAGACTACCAAGAGACCCAGTACTTC
TRBV7-9,.,14,.,TRBJ1-4,CASSLMAENEKLFF,TGTGCCAGCAGCTTAATGGCAGAAAATGAAAAACTGTTTTTT
TRBV2,TRBD1,15,few,TRBJ1-1,CASSTQGGLNTEAFF,TGTGCCAGCAGTACTCAGGGGGGTCTGAACACTGAAGCTTTCTTT
TRBV7-2,.,15,few,TRBJ2-7,CASSLVEGYSYEQYF,TGTGCCAGCAGCTTAGTTGAAGGGTACTCCTACGAGCAGTACTTC
TRBV2,TRBD1,15,few,TRBJ1-5,CASSEVGTGDQPQHF,TGTGCCAGCAGTGAAGTAGGGACAGGGGATCAGCCCCAGCATTTT
TRBV5-6,.,15,once,TRBJ1-3,CASSPEGRSGNTIYF,TGTGCCAGCAGCCCGGAGGGACGGAGTGGAAACACCATATATTTT
TRBV27,.,15,few,TRBJ2-1,CASSLAGQLYNEQFF,TGTGCCAGCAGTTTAGCGGGACAGCTTTACAATGAGCAGTTCTTC
TRBV30,.,12,.,TRBJ1-5,CAWSSGTQPQHF,TGTGCCTGGAGTTCAGGGACCCAGCCCCAGCATTTT
TRBV15,.,11,.,TRBJ1-2,CATSNGDGYTF,TGTGCCACCAGCAACGGGGATGGCTACACCTTC
TRBV4-3,.,11,few,TRBJ2-7,CASSQEGEQYF,TGCGCCAGCAGCCAGGAAGGCGAGCAGTACTTC
TRBV7-2,.,15,few,TRBJ2-7,CASSLGQPGGYEQYF,TGTGCCAGCAGCTTAGGACAGCCCGGCGGCTACGAGCAGTACTTC
TRBV4-3,.,16,few,TRBJ2-7,CASSQEAAGRFYEQYF,TGCGCCAGCAGCCAAGAGGCTGCAGGGCGGTTTTACGAGCAGTACTTC
TRBV29-1,.,16,few,TRBJ2-3,CSVEGRTGEVADTQYF,TGCAGCGTCGAAGGTCGTACGGGTGAGGTAGCGGATACGCAGTATTTT
TRBV10-3,.,14,.,TRBJ2-1,CAISGREVNNEQFF,TGTGCCATCAGTGGCAGGGAGGTTAACAATGAGCAGTTCTTC
TRBV7-9,TRBD1,15,few,TRBJ1-5,CASSPTGAANQPQHF,TGTGCCAGCAGCCCGACAGGGGCGGCCAATCAGCCCCAGCATTTT
TRBV5-1,TRBD1,16,.,TRBJ2-2,CASSTGQGLATGELFF,TGCGCCAGCAGCACCGGACAGGGATTGGCCACCGGGGAGCTGTTTTTT
TRBV19,.,11,few,TRBJ1-2,CASSIHYGYTF,TGTGCCAGTAGTATTCACTATGGCTACACCTTC
TRBV28,.,13,few,TRBJ2-3,CASRGKGPDTQYF,TGTGCCAGCAGGGGGAAAGGCCCAGATACGCAGTATTTT
TRBV7-9,.,15,few,TRBJ1-1,CASSLQQIKNTEAFF,TGTGCCAGCAGCTTACAGCAGATTAAGAACACTGAAGCTTTCTTT
TRBV6-1,.,13,.,TRBJ2-7,CASTDLGTYEQYF,TGTGCCAGCACCGACCTTGGCACCTACGAGCAGTACTTC
TRBV10-3,TRBD1,15,few,TRBJ1-4,CAIRNRQGAGEKLFF,TGTGCCATCAGGAATAGACAGGGGGCTGGTGAAAAACTGTTTTTT
TRBV7-2,.,14,few,TRBJ2-3,CASSLPVVTDTQYF,TGTGCCAGCAGTCTTCCAGTTGTCACAGATACGCAGTATTTT
TRBV4-2,TRBD1,15,.,TRBJ2-7,CASSVGQGNFYEQYF,TGTGCCAGCAGCGTTGGACAGGGAAATTTCTACGAGCAGTACTTC
TRBV15,.,15,.,TRBJ1-1,CATSRDLPGNTEAFF,TGTGCCACCAGCAGAGACCTTCCAGGGAACACTGAAGCTTTCTTT
TRBV10-3,.,13,.,TRBJ2-3,CAINGGDSDTQYF,TGTGCCATCAACGGCGGAGATTCAGATACGCAGTATTTT
TRBV7-8,.,15,.,TRBJ1-4,CASSAYRATNEKLFF,TGTGCCAGCAGCGCTTACAGGGCAACTAATGAAAAACTGTTTTTT